This TCR beta chain was sequenced during a study of blood T cell repertoires in COVID-19. The ends were cut back, 3 bases at V and 4 bases at J, with 16 bases in the middle. The CDR3 consists of 16 residues. Germline values: CDR1 KGHSH, CDR2 LQKENI. The repertoire was sequenced with immunoSEQ multiplex PCR; TCRdb's copy has only in-frame clones and lacks some. The data show roughly 86,000 clones, 82% seen once. What was sequenced was peripheral blood. The source of this sequence is a human donor in a cohort sampled during active COVID-19. The chain combines TRBV18 with TRBJ2-1; D perhaps matches TRBD2 (7 bases). The CDR3 loop is CASSPTLGGGYNEQFF. DNA for the CDR3: TGTGCCAGCTCACCGACGCTAGGGGGGGGTTACAATGAGCAGTTCTTC.